Shown below are 7 T cell receptor beta chains from a single sample sequenced in a study of beta chain features in type 1 diabetes. TCRB transcripts that were expressed got sequenced, as all of the isolated RNA had been reverse transcribed. Sequencing was performed with immunoSEQ multiplex PCR; in TCRdb, only in-frame clones are kept and a portion is missing. The table records more than 130,000 clones, 6.9% of them present only once. The sample comprised central memory CD4+ T cells from blood. Receptors were obtained from a woman aged 30 to 39 in good health.

This clone showed up just once. This chain links TRBV9 with TRBJ2-3, with D perhaps matching TRBD1 (6 bases). The length of the CDR3 is 14 residues. V lost 3 bases and J lost 4, with 12 bases in between. Per the germline V gene, CDR1 is SGDLS and CDR2 is YYNGEE. This CDR3 is CASSATGNPDTQYF. The CDR3, as DNA: TGTGCCAGCAGCGCCACAGGGAATCCAGATACGCAGTATTTT.

The genes are TRBV5-1 and TRBJ2-2; 9 nucleotides match TRBD2. V was clipped by 1 base and J by 5 bases; unmatched bases: 3. Germline-derived CDR1 and CDR2 are SGHRS and YFSETQ. The length of the CDR3 is 15 residues. CDR3 coding DNA: TGCGCCAGCAGCTTGCCTAGCGGGACTACCGGGGAGCTGTTTTTT. Residues: CASSLPSGTTGELFF.

This clone was detected many times. The rearrangement uses TRBV7-2 and TRBJ2-7; D perhaps matches TRBD1 (5 bases). Looked up from germline, CDR1 is SGHTA and CDR2 is FQGNSA. V lost 0 bases to trimming and J lost 0 bases, with 9 bases between them. The CDR3 consists of 15 residues. CDR3 sequence: CASSLAWGHSYEQYF. The CDR3 DNA is TGTGCCAGCAGCTTAGCGTGGGGCCACTCCTACGAGCAGTACTTC.

This clone was seen a few times. The chain employs TRBV29-1 and TRBJ1-1; 7 bases are a match to TRBD1. V was pared by 5 bases and J by 2 bases, with 14 bases of the junction left unmatched. This CDR3 has 16 amino acids. Germline CDR1 reads SQVTM; CDR2 reads ANQGSEA. Here the CDR3 reads CSVLPTMGQSNTEAFF. In DNA, the CDR3 is TGCAGCGTTCTACCGACGATGGGACAGAGCAACACTGAAGCTTTCTTT.

The chain carries TRBV7-3 and TRBJ2-7; TRBD2 matches 11 bases. The CDR3 loop spans 17 amino acids. V trimming: 5 bases; J trimming: 4 bases; junction bases outside the gene matches: 13. CDR1 is SGHTA and CDR2 is FQGTGA in the germline V gene. The CDR3, as DNA: TGTGCCAGCAGCCCAAGGGGTACTAGCGGGAGTGGGTACGAGCAGTACTTC. Its protein is CASSPRGTSGSGYEQYF.

The rearrangement links TRBV28 to TRBJ1-1, with 9 positions matching TRBD1. CDR3 length: 13 residues. In germline, CDR1 is MDHEN, CDR2 SYDVKM. V trimming: 6 bases; J trimming: 9 bases; junction bases outside the gene matches: 8. This chain's CDR3 is CASSRNGQGKAFF. The DNA of the CDR3 is TGTGCCAGCAGCCGCAACGGACAGGGGAAAGCTTTCTTT.

This clone turned up a few times. The chain employs TRBV6-6 and TRBJ1-5; 7 bases match TRBD1. Germline lookup yields CDR1 MNHNY and CDR2 SVGAGI (reference sequence). The CDR3 is made up of 13 amino acids. With V trimmed by 10 bases and J by 5 bases, 8 bases remained unmatched. The CDR3 DNA sequence: TGTGCCACCAGAGGGGGCAAGGATCAGCCCCAGCATTTT. Translating gives CATRGGKDQPQHF.